This TCR beta chain emerged from a study of cytomegalovirus exposure and HLA in healthy donors. Whole-study results and caveats: Relative to equally common others, HLA-associated TCR beta chains showed greater clonal expansion in a later analysis. Roughly even sequencing depth across donors was the assumption behind the presence/absence analyses.

Germline V gene lookup returns CDR1 SGHDT and CDR2 YYEEEE. This CDR3 contains 16 residues. V lost 3 bases to trimming and J lost 5 bases; unmatched junction nucleotides: 10. The PCR used 60 Vbeta and 13 Jbeta primers. TCRdb's table, derived via immunoSEQ multiplex PCR, lists solely in-frame clones and lacks some. This sample carries tens of thousands of clones, about 75% of them seen once, and the ten largest clones take approximately 2.3%. About this clone itself: Its matching antigen is unknown.

The receptor comes from a man between 40 and 49 years old in good health and CMV-seronegative. Sequencing was carried out using PBMCs. The V and J genes are TRBV5-6 and TRBJ2-2, with TRBD2 matching over 7 bases. CDR3 sequence reads: CASSWGPGTNTGELFF. The CDR3 coding sequence is TGTGCCAGCAGCTGGGGTCCCGGGACTAATACCGGGGAGCTGTTTTTT.